The source of this T cell receptor (beta chain) is a study of T-cell memory formation after mild COVID-19. The overall study: TCR clusters were mostly donor specific. Overall study results and limits: Contracting CD4+ clones sat mainly in CM and EM; CD8+ in EMRA. CD4/CD8 balance characterized clones contracting day 15 to 85, and CD4+ skew characterized later expanders.

cDNA libraries for TCR alpha and TCR beta, carrying sample barcodes and UMIs, came from 5'RACE with constant-segment primers. In TCRdb, the 5' RACE reads were re-called with MiXCR into one record per CDR3 protein. This sample has some 290,000 distinct CDR3 sequences; 15% to 20% occur once, and the top ten carry around a fifth. Concerning this clonotype: Antigen specificity is unknown.

Trimming cost V 1 base and J 1 base, with 10 bases left between them. This CDR3 has 14 residues. CDR1 is DFQATT and CDR2 is SNEGSKA in the germline V gene (reference sequence). This sequence joins TRBV20-1 and TRBJ1-1; D not resolved. The TCR originated in a man between 18 and 29 years old who had mild COVID-19 (a few samples of this study predate the infection). Cell type and time point are not known. Sequenced: PBMCs or a T cell subset sorted from them (not recorded which). The CDR3 is CSARVGLTNTEAFF. In DNA, the CDR3 is TGCAGTGCTAGAGTTGGACTGACGAACACTGAAGCTTTCTTT.